This TCR beta chain was documented in a study of OX40 agonist ivuxolimab in advanced cancers. At the level of the study: As their treatment, patients were administered ivuxolimab, an agonistic anti-OX40 (CD134) antibody.

Germline V gives CDR1 LNHDA, CDR2 SQIVND (reference sequence). This CDR3 comprises 16 residues. V gave up 5 bases and J gave up 5 bases; unmatched junction bases: 12. The assay was immunoSEQ multiplex PCR, and TCRdb's table has in-frame clones only and misses some. The sample holds approximately 88,000 clones, roughly 90% seen once. The sequence was collected from an adult with an advanced solid tumor such as melanoma, head and neck, liver or kidney cancer. The chain has TRBV19 and TRBJ2-3; 8 bases are a match to TRBD2. The specimen was CD4+ or CD8+ T cells sorted from blood, collected in a trial of the OX40 agonist ivuxolimab. CDR3 sequence: CASSPQRGQGGDTQYF. The CDR3 DNA is TGTGCCAGTAGTCCTCAGCGGGGGCAAGGGGGAGATACGCAGTATTTT.